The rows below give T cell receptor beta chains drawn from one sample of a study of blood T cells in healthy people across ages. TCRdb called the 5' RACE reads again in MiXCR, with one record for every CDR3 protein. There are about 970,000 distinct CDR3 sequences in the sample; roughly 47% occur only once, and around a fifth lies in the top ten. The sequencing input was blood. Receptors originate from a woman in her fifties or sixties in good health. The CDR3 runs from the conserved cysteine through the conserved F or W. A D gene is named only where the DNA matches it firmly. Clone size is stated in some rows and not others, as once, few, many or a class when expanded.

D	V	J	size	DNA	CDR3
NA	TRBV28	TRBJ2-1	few	TGTGCCAGCAGGGCCGGGGAGGCGTACAATGAGCAGTTCTTC	CASRAGEAYNEQFF
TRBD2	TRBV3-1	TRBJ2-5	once	TGTGCCAGCAGCCAAGCTAGCGGGGGGAGGGGAGAGACCCAGTACTTC	CASSQASGGRGETQYF
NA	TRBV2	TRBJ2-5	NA	TGTGCCAGCAGTGTGCTCAGGGGGGTTGGGTACAATGAGCAGTACTTC	CASSVLRGVGYNEQYF
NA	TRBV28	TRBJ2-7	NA	TGTGCCAGCAGTCCTGGACAATATTCCAATGAGCAGTACTTC	CASSPGQYSNEQYF
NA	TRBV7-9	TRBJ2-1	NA	TGTGCCAGCAGCTCCCCGGGCCAGAGAACTCACAATGAGCAGTTCTTC	CASSSPGQRTHNEQFF
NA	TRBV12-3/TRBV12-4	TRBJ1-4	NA	TGTGCCAGCAGTACCCTTGGGACGGCTAATGAAAAACTGTTTTTT	CASSTLGTANEKLFF
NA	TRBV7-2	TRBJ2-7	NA	TGTGTCAGCAGCTTAGGGGGGAAGAGCGAGCAGTACTTC	CVSSLGGKSEQYF
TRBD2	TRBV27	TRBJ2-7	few	TGTGCCAGCAGTCTAGCGGGAGGGCCTCTCTCCTACGAGCAGTACTTC	CASSLAGGPLSYEQYF
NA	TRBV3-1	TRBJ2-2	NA	TGTGCCAGCAGCCATCCCCGGAACCACGGGGAGCTGTTTTTT	CASSHPRNHGELFF
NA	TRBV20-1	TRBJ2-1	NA	TGCAGTGCGGATCAGGGGTTACTATACAATGAGCAGTTCTTC	CSADQGLLYNEQFF
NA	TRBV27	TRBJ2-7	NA	TGTGCCAGCAGTTTAATGGCGCAGGGCTCCTACGAGCAGTACTTC	CASSLMAQGSYEQYF
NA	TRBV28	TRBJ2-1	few	TGTGCCAGCAGTTTACGCACAGTTCAGTTCTTC	CASSLRTVQFF
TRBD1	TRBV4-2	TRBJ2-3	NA	TGTGCCAGCAGCCAAGAGTTAGCAGGGGGCACAGAGACGCAGTATTTT	CASSQELAGGTETQYF
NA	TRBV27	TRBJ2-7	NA	TGTGCCAGCAGTCTCGGGGCCCGGCAATTCGAGCAGTACTTC	CASSLGARQFEQYF
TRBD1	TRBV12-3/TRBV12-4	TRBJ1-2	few	TGTGCCAGCAGACAGGGGGTGATCTATGGCTACACCTTC	CASRQGVIYGYTF
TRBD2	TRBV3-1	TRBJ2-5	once	TGTGCCAGCAGCCAAGGGTGGGGAGGGGACCAAGAGACCCAGTACTTC	CASSQGWGGDQETQYF
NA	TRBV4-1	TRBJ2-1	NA	TGCGCCAGCAGCCAGGCTGGCAGCACGGGGCAGTTCTTC	CASSQAGSTGQFF
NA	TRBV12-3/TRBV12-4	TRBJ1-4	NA	TGTGCCAGCACCGGGGGAGGGACCTGGGGTGAAAAACTGTTTTTT	CASTGGGTWGEKLFF
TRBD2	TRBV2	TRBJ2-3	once	TGTGCCAGCAGTGAGTCGACTAGCGGGAAGATGGATACGCAGTATTTT	CASSESTSGKMDTQYF
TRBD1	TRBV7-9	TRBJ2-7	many	TGCGCCAGCAGCCTATCACAGGGGTACGAGCAGTACTTC	CASSLSQGYEQYF
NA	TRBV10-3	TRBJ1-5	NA	TGTGCCATCAGTGAGTCCCCCGGGAGAAGCAATCAGCCCCAGCATTTT	CAISESPGRSNQPQHF
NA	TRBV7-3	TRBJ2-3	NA	TGTGCCAGCAGCTTAAGGGCTAGCGCAGGCACAGATACGCAGTATTTT	CASSLRASAGTDTQYF
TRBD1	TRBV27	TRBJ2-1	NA	TGTGCCAGCAGTTTCCTTCCGGGACAGGGACGGCATGAGCAGTTCTTC	CASSFLPGQGRHEQFF
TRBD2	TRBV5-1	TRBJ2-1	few	TGCGCCAGCAGCCAGGTAATGGCGCGGGAGTTGGGCGGTGAGCAGTTCTTC	CASSQVMARELGGEQFF
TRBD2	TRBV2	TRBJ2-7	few	TGTGCGAGGAGCGGGGGAAAAAGCTACGAGCAGTACTTC	CARSGGKSYEQYF
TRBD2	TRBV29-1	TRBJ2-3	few	TGCAGCACCAAGGGACTAGCGGGAGTTACAGATACGCAGTATTTT	CSTKGLAGVTDTQYF
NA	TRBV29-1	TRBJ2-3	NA	TGCAGCGTAGAGGGAGACAACACAGATACGCAGTATTTT	CSVEGDNTDTQYF
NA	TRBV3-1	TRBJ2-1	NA	TGTGCCAGCAGCCCCGGGACTTTGTCGTCCAATGAGCAGTTCTTC	CASSPGTLSSNEQFF
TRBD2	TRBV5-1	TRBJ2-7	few	TGCGCCAGCAGCTTGGACGCGGGAGTGGTCTACGAGCAGTACTTC	CASSLDAGVVYEQYF